This T cell receptor beta chain originates from a study of blood T cell repertoires in COVID-19. Overall study context: Sample material is recorded as cDNA or gDNA derived from T cells, B-cell-depleted T cells, or PBMCs.

V dropped 4 bases and J dropped 4 bases, with 19 bases sitting between them. Germline V CDR1 and CDR2: MDHEN, SYDVKM. The CDR3 is made up of 16 amino acids. The protocol was immunoSEQ multiplex PCR, while the TCRdb copy is restricted to in-frame clones and leaves out a portion. The sample consists of more than 100,000 clones, over 80% of them appearing once. This sequence joins TRBV28 and TRBJ1-2; D uncertain. Sequences were obtained from peripheral blood. The TCR sequence derives from a woman in her 70s with acute or convalescent COVID-19. The CDR3 coding sequence is TGTGCCAGCAGTTCCCCAGAGGTTCTCGTGGGCTATGGCTACACCTTC. Its protein is CASSSPEVLVGYGYTF.